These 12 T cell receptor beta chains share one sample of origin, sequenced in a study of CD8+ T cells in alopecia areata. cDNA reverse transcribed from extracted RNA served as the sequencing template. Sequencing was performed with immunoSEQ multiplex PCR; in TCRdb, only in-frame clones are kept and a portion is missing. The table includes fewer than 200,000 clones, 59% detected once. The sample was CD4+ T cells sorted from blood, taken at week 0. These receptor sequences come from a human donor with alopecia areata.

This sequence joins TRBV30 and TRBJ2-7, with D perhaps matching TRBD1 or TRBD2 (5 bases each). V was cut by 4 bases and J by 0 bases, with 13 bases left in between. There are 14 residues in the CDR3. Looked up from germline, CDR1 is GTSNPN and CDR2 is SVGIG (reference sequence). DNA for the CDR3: TGTGCCTGGATGACGCCAGGGAGCTCCTACGAGCAGTACTTC. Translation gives CAWMTPGSSYEQYF.

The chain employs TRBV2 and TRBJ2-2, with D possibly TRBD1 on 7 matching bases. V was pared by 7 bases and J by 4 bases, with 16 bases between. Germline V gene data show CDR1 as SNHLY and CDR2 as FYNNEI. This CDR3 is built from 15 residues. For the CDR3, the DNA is TGTGCCAGCATTCTGGACAGGAGGGGCACCGGGGAGCTGTTTTTT. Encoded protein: CASILDRRGTGELFF.

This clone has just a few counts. CDR3 amino acids: CASRLNTEAFF. CDR3 DNA sequence: TGTGCCAGCAGGCTCAACACTGAAGCTTTCTTT. The chain recombines TRBV28 with TRBJ1-1; D uncertain. The CDR3 has 11 residues. V was pared by 6 bases and J by 2 bases, with 4 bases between. Germline CDR1 MDHEN, CDR2 SYDVKM.

The CDR3 nucleotides read TGCGCCAGCACCTCACAGGGTAACTACGAGCAGTACTTC. Protein product: CASTSQGNYEQYF. The chain joins TRBV5-1 to TRBJ2-7; the D gene is possibly TRBD1 (6 bases). Trimming removed 6 bases at V and 3 bases at J, with 13 bases between. This CDR3 spans 13 amino acids. Germline CDR1 is SGHRS and CDR2 is YFSETQ. Full variable domain (outside the CDR3, taken from reference TRBV5-1 and TRBJ2-7): KAGVTQTPRYLIKTRGQQVTLSCSPISGHRSVSWYQQTPGQGLQFLFEYFSETQRNKGNFPGRFSGRQFSNSRSEMNVSTLELGDSALYLCASTSQGNYEQYFGPGTRLTVT.

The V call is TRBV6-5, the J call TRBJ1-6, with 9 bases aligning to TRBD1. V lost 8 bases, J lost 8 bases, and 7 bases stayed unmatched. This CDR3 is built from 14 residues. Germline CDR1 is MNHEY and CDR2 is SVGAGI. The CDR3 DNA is TGTGCCAGCCGGGACAGGGCCTCCGATTCACCCCTCCACTTT. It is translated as CASRDRASDSPLHF.

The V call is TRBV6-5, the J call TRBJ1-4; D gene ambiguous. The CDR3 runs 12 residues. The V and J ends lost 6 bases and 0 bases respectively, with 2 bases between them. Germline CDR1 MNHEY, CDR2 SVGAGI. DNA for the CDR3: TGTGCCAGCAGCCCAACTAATGAAAAACTGTTTTTT. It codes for CASSPTNEKLFF.

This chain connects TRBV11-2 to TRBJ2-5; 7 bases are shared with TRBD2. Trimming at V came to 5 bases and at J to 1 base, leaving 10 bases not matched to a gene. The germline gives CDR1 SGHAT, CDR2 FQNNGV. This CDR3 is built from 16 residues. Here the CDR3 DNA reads TGTGCCAGCAGCGCGTGGGGCGGGGGAGGCCAAGAGACCCAGTACTTC. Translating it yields CASSAWGGGGQETQYF.

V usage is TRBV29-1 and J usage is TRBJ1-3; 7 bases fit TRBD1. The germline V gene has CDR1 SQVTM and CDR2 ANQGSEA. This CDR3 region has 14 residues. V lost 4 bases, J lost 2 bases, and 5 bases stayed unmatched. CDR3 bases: TGCAGCGTTGTCCGAGGGGGCACTGGAAACACCATATATTTT. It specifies CSVVRGGTGNTIYF.

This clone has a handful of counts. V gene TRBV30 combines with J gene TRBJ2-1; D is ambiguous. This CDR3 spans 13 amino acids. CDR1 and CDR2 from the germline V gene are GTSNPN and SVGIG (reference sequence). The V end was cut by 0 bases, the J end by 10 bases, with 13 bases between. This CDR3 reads CAWSVGLQKEQFF. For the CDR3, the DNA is TGTGCCTGGAGTGTAGGTCTGCAAAAGGAGCAGTTCTTC.

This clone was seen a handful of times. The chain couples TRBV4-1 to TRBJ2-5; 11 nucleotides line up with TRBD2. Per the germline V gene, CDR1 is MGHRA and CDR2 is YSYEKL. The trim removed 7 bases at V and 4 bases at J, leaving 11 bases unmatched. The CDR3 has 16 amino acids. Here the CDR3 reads CASTLRLAGYRETQYF. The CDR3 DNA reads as TGCGCCAGCACCCTCAGACTAGCGGGGTATCGAGAGACCCAGTACTTC.

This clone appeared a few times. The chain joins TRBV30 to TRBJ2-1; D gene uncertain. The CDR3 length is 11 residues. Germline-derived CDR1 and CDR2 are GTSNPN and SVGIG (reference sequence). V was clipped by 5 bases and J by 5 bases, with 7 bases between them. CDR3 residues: CAWGSDNEQFF. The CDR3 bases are TGTGCCTGGGGTAGTGACAATGAGCAGTTCTTC.

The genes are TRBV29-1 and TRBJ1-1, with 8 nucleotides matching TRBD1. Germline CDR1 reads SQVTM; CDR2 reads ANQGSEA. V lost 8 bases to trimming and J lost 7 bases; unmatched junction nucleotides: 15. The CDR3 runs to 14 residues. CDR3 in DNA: TGCAGCACCCAGGGGGCGGGGGGTATTGGTGAAGCTTTCTTT. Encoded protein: CSTQGAGGIGEAFF.